This TCR beta chain was identified in a study of cytomegalovirus exposure and HLA in healthy donors. Across the study: Approximately 190 million T cells yielded roughly 100 million unique TCR beta sequences, as an earlier analysis found. The Caucasian-associated ancestry cluster contained 81% of the 300 to 400 genotyped donors. Study findings and constraints: Diagnosis of cytomegalovirus status made by the classifier reportedly showed high specificity and sensitivity.

The PCR ran on 60 Vbeta and 13 Jbeta primers. Method: immunoSEQ multiplex PCR; TCRdb's copy keeps in-frame clones and lacks some. This table has fewer than 250,000 clones, roughly four fifths appearing once. Germline loops: CDR1 MDHEN, CDR2 SYDVKM. The CDR3 length is 11 residues. Deletions cut 8 bases from V and 1 base from J, with 5 bases between. Comments on this clone: Its target is unknown.

Donors counted as nominally healthy when sampled, yet unrecorded immune exposures were likely. Sequenced material: PBMCs. The receptor comes from a woman younger than 45 in good health and CMV-seropositive. The chain is built from TRBV28 and TRBJ1-1; no clear D gene. CDR3 nucleotide sequence: TGTGCCAGCGGCCGGAACACTGAAGCTTTCTTT. Residues: CASGRNTEAFF.